These 14 T cell receptor beta chains share one sample of origin, sequenced in a study of T cell changes during pregnancy in multiple sclerosis. Libraries were prepared by immunoSEQ multiplex PCR; TCRdb keeps only in-frame clonotypes and omits some of them. The sample shows about 46,000 clones, 91% of them seen only once. Here the sequenced sample was CD8+ T cells from peripheral blood mononuclear cells, taken after pregnancy. These receptors all stem from a female donor with multiple sclerosis, enrolled in a pregnancy study.

This sequence joins TRBV5-6 and TRBJ1-2; perhaps TRBD1 as D (6 bases). CDR3 length equals 14 residues. Germline assignment: CDR1 SGHDT and CDR2 YYEEEE. Trimming took off 7 bases at V and 4 bases at J, with 17 bases between the two ends. CDR3 DNA sequence: TGTGCCAGCCGAGGAACAGGGACCCCCTATGGCTACACCTTC. Its protein is CASRGTGTPYGYTF.

The chain employs TRBV7-9 and TRBJ1-5; D is perhaps TRBD1 (6 bases). CDR1 and CDR2 from the germline V gene are SEHNR and FQNEAQ (reference sequence). V lost 5 bases and J lost 4, with 9 bases in between. The CDR3 contains 13 residues. CDR3 protein: CASSPRGNQPQHF. The CDR3 region has the DNA TGTGCCAGCAGCCCCAGGGGTAATCAGCCCCAGCATTTT. Supplemented by reference TRBV7-9 and TRBJ1-5, the full variable domain reads DTGVSQNPRHKITKRGQNVTFRCDPISEHNRLYWYRQTLGQGPEFLTYFQNEAQLEKSRLLSDRFSAERPKGSFSTLEIQRTEQGDSAMYLCASSPRGNQPQHFGDGTRLSIL.

The rearrangement links TRBV19 to TRBJ2-1, with 7 positions matching TRBD2. Trimming cost V 1 base and J 4 bases; bases outside gene matches: 4. The CDR3 extends over 15 amino acids. CDR1 LNHDA and CDR2 SQIVND come from the germline V gene (reference sequence). CDR3 DNA: TGTGCCAGTAGTATAGGACTAGCTGATTACAATGAGCAGTTCTTC. Its protein is CASSIGLADYNEQFF.

The rearrangement joins TRBV10-2 to TRBJ2-1; 7 nucleotides agree with TRBD2. J gave up 4 bases and V 6 bases, and 9 bases lay outside the gene matches. The CDR3 runs to 15 residues. Germline assignment: CDR1 WSHSY and CDR2 SAAADI. The CDR3 DNA reads TGCGCCAGCAGGGTTGGCGGGAGCAATTACAATGAGCAGTTCTTC. Protein product: CASRVGGSNYNEQFF.

The chain joins TRBV7-9 to TRBJ2-7; TRBD1 agrees at 8 bases. V gave up 4 bases and J gave up 7 bases; unmatched junction bases: 15. Germline V gives CDR1 SEHNR, CDR2 FQNEAQ (reference sequence). The CDR3 totals 16 residues. The CDR3 protein is CASSSAPGQEPLEQYF. The DNA of the CDR3 is TGTGCCAGCAGCTCGGCTCCGGGACAGGAGCCGTTGGAGCAGTACTTC.

The V call is TRBV27, the J call TRBJ1-1; D is ambiguous. This CDR3 has 15 residues. The germline V and J ends were trimmed by 3 bases and 1 base, with 12 bases remaining between them. Germline CDR1 reads MNHEY; CDR2 reads SMNVEV (reference sequence). Here the CDR3 DNA reads TGTGCCAGCAGTTTGGCAGGCCTCGGGAACACTGAAGCTTTCTTT. Its protein product is CASSLAGLGNTEAFF.

The gene calls are TRBV9 and TRBJ2-7; the match to TRBD1 covers 8 bases. Losses at the gene ends were 0 bases for V and 2 bases for J; bases not matched to a gene: 1. The CDR3 is made up of 14 amino acids. Germline values: CDR1 SGDLS, CDR2 YYNGEE. The DNA for the CDR3 is TGTGCCAGCAGCGTAGGACAGGGGACCTACGAGCAGTACTTC. It codes for CASSVGQGTYEQYF.

Regarding this clone: Relative to the germline gene, one junction end is altered; a read error may explain this. The chain recombines TRBV20-1 with TRBJ1-2; the D gene is possibly TRBD1 (5 bases). CDR3 length: 10 residues. Per the germline V gene, CDR1 is DFQATT and CDR2 is SNEGSKA (reference sequence). CDR3 nucleotides: TGCAGTGCTAGAGATTGGGGCGAGCTCTTC. Translating gives CSARDWGELF.

V usage is TRBV6-5 and J usage is TRBJ2-1; the D is unclear. V gave up 2 bases and J gave up 4 bases, with 6 bases separating them. The V gene's germline CDR1 is MNHEY and CDR2 SVGAGI. The CDR3 runs to 13 residues. As DNA, the CDR3 is TGTGCCAGCAGTTACACGGTGTACAATGAGCAGTTCTTC. Amino acid sequence: CASSYTVYNEQFF.

V and J are TRBV5-5 and TRBJ2-7; 7 bases agree with TRBD1. Trimming took 3 bases from V and 0 from J; bases not matched to a gene: 6. Per germline, CDR1 SGHKS and CDR2 YYEKEE (reference sequence). The CDR3 spans 15 residues. In DNA, the CDR3 is TGTGCCAGCAGCTCATCCGGGACAGTCTCCTACGAGCAGTACTTC. Translated, it gives CASSSSGTVSYEQYF.

The rearrangement uses TRBV29-1 and TRBJ1-2; no clear D gene. V lost 3 bases and J lost 3, with 11 bases in between. The CDR3 has 13 residues. Germline V gene sequence: CDR1 SQVTM, CDR2 ANQGSEA. Written as DNA, the CDR3 is TGCAGCGTTGAGCTTAGCGGGTACTATGGCTACACCTTC. Its translation is CSVELSGYYGYTF.

The genes are TRBV5-6 and TRBJ1-1; D gene ambiguous. The germline gives CDR1 SGHDT, CDR2 YYEEEE. CDR3 size: 16 residues. V was pared by 2 bases and J by 0 bases, with 14 bases between. CDR3 sequence reads: CASSFTMVSMNTEAFF. Written as DNA, the CDR3 is TGTGCCAGCAGCTTTACAATGGTGTCCATGAACACTGAAGCTTTCTTT.

There are a few counts of this clone. The chain joins TRBV19 to TRBJ2-7; 10 bases map to TRBD2. Germline V gene data show CDR1 as LNHDA and CDR2 as SQIVND (reference sequence). This CDR3 is 15 amino acids long. J gave up 5 bases and V 3 bases, and 7 bases lay outside the gene matches. The CDR3 loop is CASSMSAGGPHEQYF. The CDR3 DNA follows: TGTGCCAGTAGTATGTCAGCGGGAGGGCCCCACGAGCAGTACTTC.

J is TRBJ2-1 and V is TRBV7-6, with 9 bases matching TRBD1. The CDR3 runs to 15 residues. The V gene end was trimmed by 6 bases and the J gene end by 9 bases; junction bases not matched to a gene: 12. Germline V gene sequence: CDR1 SGHVS, CDR2 FNYEAQ. CDR3 nucleotides: TGTGCCAGCAGTTATACAGGGGGCGAGACGTTTGAGCAGTTCTTC. This codes for CASSYTGGETFEQFF.